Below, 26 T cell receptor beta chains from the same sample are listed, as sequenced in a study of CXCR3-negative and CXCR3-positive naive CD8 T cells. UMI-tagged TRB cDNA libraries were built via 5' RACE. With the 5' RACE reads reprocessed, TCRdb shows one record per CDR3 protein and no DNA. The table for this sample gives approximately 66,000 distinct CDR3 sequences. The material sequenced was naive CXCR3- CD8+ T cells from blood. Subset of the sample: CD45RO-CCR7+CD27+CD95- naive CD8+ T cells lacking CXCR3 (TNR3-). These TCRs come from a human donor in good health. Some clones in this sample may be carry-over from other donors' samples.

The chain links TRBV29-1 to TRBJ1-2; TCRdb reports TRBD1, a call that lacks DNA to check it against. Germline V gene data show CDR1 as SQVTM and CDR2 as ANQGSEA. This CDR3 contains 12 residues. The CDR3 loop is CSAGAGGNGYTF.

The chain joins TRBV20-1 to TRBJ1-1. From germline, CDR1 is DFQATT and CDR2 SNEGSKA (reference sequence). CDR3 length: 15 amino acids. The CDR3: CSARLPTRLNTEAFF.

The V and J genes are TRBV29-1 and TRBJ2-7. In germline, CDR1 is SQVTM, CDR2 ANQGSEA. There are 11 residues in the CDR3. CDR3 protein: CSVADGNEQYF.

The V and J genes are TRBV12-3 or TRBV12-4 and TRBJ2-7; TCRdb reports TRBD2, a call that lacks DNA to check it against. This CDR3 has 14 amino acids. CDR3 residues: CASSPQEGYSEQYF.

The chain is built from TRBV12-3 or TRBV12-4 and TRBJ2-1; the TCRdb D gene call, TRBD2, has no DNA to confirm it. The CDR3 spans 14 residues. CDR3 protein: CASSVTSGGPEQFF.

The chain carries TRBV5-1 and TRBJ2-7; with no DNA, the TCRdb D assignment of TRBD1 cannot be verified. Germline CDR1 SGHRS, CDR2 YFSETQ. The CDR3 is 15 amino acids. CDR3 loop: CASSLGDGGLIEQYF.

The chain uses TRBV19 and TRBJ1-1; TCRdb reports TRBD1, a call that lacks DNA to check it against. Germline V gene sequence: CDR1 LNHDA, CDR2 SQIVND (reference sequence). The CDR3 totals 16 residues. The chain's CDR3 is CASSTRRAGRNTEAFF.

The CDR3 is CASTEQGSGANVLTF. V usage is TRBV6-2 or TRBV6-3 and J usage is TRBJ2-6. Germline values: CDR1 MNHEY, CDR2 SVGEGT. The CDR3 totals 15 residues.

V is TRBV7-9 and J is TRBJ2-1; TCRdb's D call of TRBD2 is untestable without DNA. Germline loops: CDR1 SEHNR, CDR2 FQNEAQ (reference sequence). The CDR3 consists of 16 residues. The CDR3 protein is CASSTPTSVSYNEQFF. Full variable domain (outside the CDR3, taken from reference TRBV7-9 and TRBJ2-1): DTGVSQNPRHKITKRGQNVTFRCDPISEHNRLYWYRQTLGQGPEFLTYFQNEAQLEKSRLLSDRFSAERPKGSFSTLEIQRTEQGDSAMYLCASSTPTSVSYNEQFFGPGTRLTVL.

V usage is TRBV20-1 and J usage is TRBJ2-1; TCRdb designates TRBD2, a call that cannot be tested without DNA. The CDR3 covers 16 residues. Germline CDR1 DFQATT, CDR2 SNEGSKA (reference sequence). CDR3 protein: CSARGDFMSSYNEQFF.

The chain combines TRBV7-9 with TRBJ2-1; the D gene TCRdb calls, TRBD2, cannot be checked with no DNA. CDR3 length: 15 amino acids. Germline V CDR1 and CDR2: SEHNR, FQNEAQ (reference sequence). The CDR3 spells CASSLPGRAWHEQFF.

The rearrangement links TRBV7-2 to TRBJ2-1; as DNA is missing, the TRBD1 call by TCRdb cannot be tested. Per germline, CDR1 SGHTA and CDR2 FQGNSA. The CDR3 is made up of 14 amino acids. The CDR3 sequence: CASSLLIRGNEQFF.

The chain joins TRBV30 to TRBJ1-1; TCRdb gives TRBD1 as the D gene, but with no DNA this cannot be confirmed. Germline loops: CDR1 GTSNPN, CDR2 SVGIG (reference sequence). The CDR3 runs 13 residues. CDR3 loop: CAWSLWDRGLAFF.

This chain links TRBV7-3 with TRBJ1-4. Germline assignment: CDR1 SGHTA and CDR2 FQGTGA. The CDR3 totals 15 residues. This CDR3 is CASTMYGRELEKLFF.

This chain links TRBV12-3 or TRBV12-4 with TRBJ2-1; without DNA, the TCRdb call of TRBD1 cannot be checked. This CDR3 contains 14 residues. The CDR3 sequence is CASSYTRQGNEQFF.

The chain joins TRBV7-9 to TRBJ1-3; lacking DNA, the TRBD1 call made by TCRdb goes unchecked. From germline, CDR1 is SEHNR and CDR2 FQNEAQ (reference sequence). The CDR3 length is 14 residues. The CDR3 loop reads CASSPGVSGNTIYF.

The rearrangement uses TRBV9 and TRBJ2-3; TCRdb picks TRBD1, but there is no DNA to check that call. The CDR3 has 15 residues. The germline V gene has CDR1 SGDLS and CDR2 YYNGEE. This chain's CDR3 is CASSAMDIITDTQYF.

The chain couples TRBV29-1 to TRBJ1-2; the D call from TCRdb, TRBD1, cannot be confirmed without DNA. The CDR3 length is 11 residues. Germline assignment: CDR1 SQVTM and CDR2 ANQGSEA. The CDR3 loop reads CSVGGNDGYTF.

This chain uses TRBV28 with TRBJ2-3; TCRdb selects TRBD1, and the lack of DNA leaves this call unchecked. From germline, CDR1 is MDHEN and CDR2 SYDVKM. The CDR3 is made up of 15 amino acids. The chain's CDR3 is CASSLRPGSTDTQYF.

CDR3 region: CAISEEASGRSNEQFF. The rearrangement links TRBV10-3 to TRBJ2-1; as DNA is missing, the TRBD2 call by TCRdb cannot be tested. CDR3 length: 16 amino acids. Germline CDR1 reads ENHRY; CDR2 reads SYGVKD.

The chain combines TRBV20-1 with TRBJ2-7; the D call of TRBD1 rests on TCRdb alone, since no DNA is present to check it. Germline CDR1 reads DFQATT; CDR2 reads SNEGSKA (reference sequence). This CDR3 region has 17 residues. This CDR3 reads CSARDRGQGGRAYEQYF.

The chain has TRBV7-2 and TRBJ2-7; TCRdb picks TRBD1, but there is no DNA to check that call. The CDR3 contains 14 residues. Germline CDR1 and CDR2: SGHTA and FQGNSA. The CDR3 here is CASSLGAGGYEQYF.

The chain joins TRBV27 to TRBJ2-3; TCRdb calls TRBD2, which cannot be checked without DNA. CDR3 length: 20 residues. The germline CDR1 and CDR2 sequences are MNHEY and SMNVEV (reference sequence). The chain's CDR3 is CASSLFSTGTSGPTTDTQYF.

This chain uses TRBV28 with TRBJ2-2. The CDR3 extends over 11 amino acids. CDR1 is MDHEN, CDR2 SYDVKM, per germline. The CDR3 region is CASTLTGELFF. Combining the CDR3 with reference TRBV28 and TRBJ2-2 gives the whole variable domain DVKVTQSSRYLVKRTGEKVFLECVQDMDHENMFWYRQDPGLGLRLIYFSYDVKMKEKGDIPEGYSVSREKKERFSLILESASTNQTSMYLCASTLTGELFFGEGSRLTVL.

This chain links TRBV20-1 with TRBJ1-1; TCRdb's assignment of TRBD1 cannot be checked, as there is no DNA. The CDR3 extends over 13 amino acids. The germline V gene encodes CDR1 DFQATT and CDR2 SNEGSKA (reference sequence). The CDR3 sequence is CSAGLTGNTEAFF.

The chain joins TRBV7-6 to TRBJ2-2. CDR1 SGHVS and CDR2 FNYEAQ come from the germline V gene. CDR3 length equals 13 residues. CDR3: CASSPAGTGELFF.